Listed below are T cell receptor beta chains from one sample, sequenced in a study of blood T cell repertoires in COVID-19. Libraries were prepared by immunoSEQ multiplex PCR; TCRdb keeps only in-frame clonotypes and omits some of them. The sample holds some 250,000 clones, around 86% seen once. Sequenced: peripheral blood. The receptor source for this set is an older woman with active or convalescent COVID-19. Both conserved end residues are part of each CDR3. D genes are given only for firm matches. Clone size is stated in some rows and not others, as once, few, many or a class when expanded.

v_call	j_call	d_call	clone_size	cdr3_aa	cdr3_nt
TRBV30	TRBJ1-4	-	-	CAWSGGVGNEKLFF	TGTGCCTGGAGCGGTGGAGTCGGTAATGAAAAACTGTTTTTT
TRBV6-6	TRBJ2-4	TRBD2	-	CASSPRTSGGVTKNIQYF	TGTGCCAGCAGTCCTCGGACTAGCGGGGGAGTAACCAAAAACATTCAGTACTTC
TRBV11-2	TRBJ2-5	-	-	CASSLGTYQETQYF	TGTGCCAGCAGCTTGGGGACTTACCAAGAGACCCAGTACTTC
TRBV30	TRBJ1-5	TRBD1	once	CAWKRARGDNQPQHF	TGTGCCTGGAAGAGGGCCAGGGGGGACAATCAGCCCCAGCATTTT
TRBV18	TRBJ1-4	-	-	CASSPVDREKLFF	TGTGCCAGCTCACCAGTTGACAGAGAAAAACTGTTTTTT
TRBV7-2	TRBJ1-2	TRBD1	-	CASSRDRGNYGYTF	TGTGCCAGCAGCCGGGACAGGGGTAACTATGGCTACACCTTC
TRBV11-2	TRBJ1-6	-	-	CASSLVRGRLRNSPLHF	TGTGCCAGCAGCTTAGTTCGGGGGAGATTAAGGAATTCACCCCTCCACTTT
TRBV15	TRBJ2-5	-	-	CATSRDRLPGETQYF	TGTGCCACCAGCAGAGATCGACTACCGGGAGAGACCCAGTACTTC
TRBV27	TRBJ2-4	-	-	CASSFVGGHLAKNIQYF	TGTGCCAGCAGTTTTGTAGGGGGTCATTTAGCCAAAAACATTCAGTACTTC
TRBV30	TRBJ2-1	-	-	CAWRLASYNEQFF	TGTGCCTGGAGGCTAGCGTCCTACAATGAGCAGTTCTTC
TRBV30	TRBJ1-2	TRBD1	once	CAWSPRDRPLYGYTF	TGTGCCTGGAGTCCACGGGACAGGCCCCTCTATGGCTACACCTTC
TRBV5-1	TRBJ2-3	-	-	CASSARGAGDTQYF	TGCGCCAGCAGCGCCCGGGGGGCTGGAGATACGCAGTATTTT
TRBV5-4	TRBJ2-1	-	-	CASSLDRTFTAGNNEQFF	TGTGCCAGCAGCTTAGACAGGACTTTTACAGCTGGAAACAATGAGCAGTTCTTC
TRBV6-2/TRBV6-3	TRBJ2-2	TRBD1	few	CASSLTGALLNTGELFF	TGTGCCAGCAGCCTTACAGGGGCCCTCCTGAACACCGGGGAGCTGTTTTTT
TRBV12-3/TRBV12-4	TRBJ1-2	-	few	CASSSQGSYGYTF	TGTGCCAGCAGTTCACAGGGTAGCTATGGCTACACCTTC
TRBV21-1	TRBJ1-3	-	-	CASSKISGTDDSGNTIYF	TGTGCCAGCAGCAAAATATCTGGGACAGATGACTCTGGAAACACCATATATTTT
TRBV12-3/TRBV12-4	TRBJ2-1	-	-	CASRPDSNEQFF	TGTGCCAGCAGACCGGACAGTAATGAGCAGTTCTTC
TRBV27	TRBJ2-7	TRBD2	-	CASSPQGAGGQYEQYF	TGTGCCAGCAGTCCCCAGGGAGCGGGGGGGCAGTACGAGCAGTACTTC
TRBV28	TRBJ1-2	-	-	CASRLQANYGYTF	TGTGCCAGCAGGCTCCAGGCGAACTATGGCTACACCTTC
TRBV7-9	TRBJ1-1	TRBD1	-	CASSLGRQGLNTEAFF	TGTGCCAGCAGCTTAGGGAGACAGGGGCTGAACACTGAAGCTTTCTTT
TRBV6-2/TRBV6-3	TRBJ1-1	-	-	CASSYRVGRGTEAFF	TGTGCCAGCAGTTACAGGGTTGGAAGGGGGACTGAAGCTTTCTTT
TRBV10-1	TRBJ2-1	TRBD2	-	CASSLERGSNEQFF	TGCGCCAGCAGTCTGGAGCGGGGGAGCAATGAGCAGTTCTTC
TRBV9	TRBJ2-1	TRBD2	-	CASSSQRGGYNEQFF	TGTGCCAGCAGCTCCCAGCGGGGGGGATACAATGAGCAGTTCTTC
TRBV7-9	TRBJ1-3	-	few	CASSLTGGLGNTIYF	TGTGCCAGCAGCCTCACCGGTGGTCTCGGAAACACCATATATTTT
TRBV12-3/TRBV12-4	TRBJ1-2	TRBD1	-	CASTYRGPPDYTF	TGTGCCAGCACCTACAGGGGGCCCCCTGACTACACCTTC
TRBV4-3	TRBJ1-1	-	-	CASSQFRGETEAFF	TGCGCCAGCAGCCAATTCCGGGGGGAGACTGAAGCTTTCTTT
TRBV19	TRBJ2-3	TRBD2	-	CASSGLAGTDTQYF	TGTGCCAGTAGTGGTCTAGCGGGTACAGATACGCAGTATTTT
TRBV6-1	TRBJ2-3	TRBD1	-	CASSEGDGTGRTDTQYF	TGTGCCAGCAGTGAAGGCGACGGGACAGGGCGCACAGATACGCAGTATTTT
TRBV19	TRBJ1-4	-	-	CASTTNSGADEKLFF	TGTGCCAGTACTACAAACTCAGGGGCGGATGAAAAACTGTTTTTT
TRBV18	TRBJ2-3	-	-	CASSPEGGRPDTQYF	TGTGCCAGCTCACCAGAGGGGGGGCGGCCAGATACGCAGTATTTT
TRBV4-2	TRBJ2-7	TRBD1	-	CASSPNRDRASYEQYF	TGTGCCAGCAGCCCGAACCGGGACAGGGCCTCCTACGAGCAGTACTTC
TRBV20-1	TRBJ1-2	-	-	CSASRGGNYGYTF	TGCAGTGCTAGTAGGGGGGGGAACTATGGCTACACCTTC
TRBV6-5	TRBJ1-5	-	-	CASSYGPGSSNQPQHF	TGTGCCAGCAGTTACGGCCCAGGCTCAAGCAATCAGCCCCAGCATTTT
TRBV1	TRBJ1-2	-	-	CTSSQVNVRKGNGYTF	TGCACCAGCAGCCAAGTCAATGTACGGAAGGGGAATGGCTACACCTTC
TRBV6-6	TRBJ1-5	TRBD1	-	CASSPYGGADRGNQPQHF	TGTGCCAGCAGTCCCTATGGGGGGGCGGACAGGGGAAATCAGCCCCAGCATTTT
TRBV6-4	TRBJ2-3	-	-	CASSAGVAGTDTQYF	TGTGCCAGCAGTGCAGGGGTTGCGGGCACAGATACGCAGTATTTT
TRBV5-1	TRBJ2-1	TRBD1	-	CASSSGGGPDNEQFF	TGCGCCAGCAGCTCAGGGGGTGGTCCCGACAATGAGCAGTTCTTC
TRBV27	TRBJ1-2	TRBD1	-	CASSSTTGVPYGYTF	TGTGCCAGCAGTTCGACGACAGGGGTGCCCTATGGCTACACCTTC
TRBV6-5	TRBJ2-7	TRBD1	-	CASSRDRGSIEQYF	TGTGCCAGCAGCCGGGACAGGGGGTCCATCGAGCAGTACTTC
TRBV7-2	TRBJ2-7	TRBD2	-	CASSPFTSGEYEQYF	TGTGCCAGCAGCCCCTTTACTAGCGGGGAATACGAGCAGTACTTC
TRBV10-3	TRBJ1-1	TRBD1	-	CAISGQGTEAFF	TGTGCCATCAGTGGACAGGGCACTGAAGCTTTCTTT
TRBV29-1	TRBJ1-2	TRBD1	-	CSVDLVQGAKGYTF	TGCAGCGTTGACTTAGTACAGGGGGCGAAGGGCTACACCTTC
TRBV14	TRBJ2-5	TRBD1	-	CASSRDRGPETQYF	TGTGCCAGCAGCCGGGACAGGGGACCTGAGACCCAGTACTTC
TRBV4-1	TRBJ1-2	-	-	CASSQGRVFYGYTF	TGCGCCAGCAGCCAGGGGAGAGTCTTCTATGGCTACACCTTC
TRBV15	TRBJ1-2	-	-	CATSRDPRGGRYGYTF	TGTGCCACCAGCAGAGACCCACGTGGGGGGAGGTATGGCTACACCTTC